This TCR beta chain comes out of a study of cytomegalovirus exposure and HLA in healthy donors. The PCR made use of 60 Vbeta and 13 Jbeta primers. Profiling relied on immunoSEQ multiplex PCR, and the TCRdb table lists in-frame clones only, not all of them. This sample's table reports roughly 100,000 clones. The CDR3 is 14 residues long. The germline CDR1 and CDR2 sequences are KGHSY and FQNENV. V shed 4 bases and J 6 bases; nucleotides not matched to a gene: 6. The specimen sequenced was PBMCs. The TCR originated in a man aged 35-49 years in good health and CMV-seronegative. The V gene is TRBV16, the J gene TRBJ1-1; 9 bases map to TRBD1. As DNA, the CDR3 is TGTGCCAGCAGCCGGTCCGGGACAGGGCCTGAAGCTTTCTTT. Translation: CASSRSGTGPEAFF.